A selection of T cell receptor beta chains follows, all from one sample in a study of blood T cell repertoires in COVID-19. Profiling relied on immunoSEQ multiplex PCR, and the TCRdb table lists in-frame clones only, not all of them. The repertoire includes fewer than 500,000 clones, 80% to 90% of them detected once, and 1% to 1.5% sits in the top ten. Sequenced input: PBMCs or T cells enriched from blood (not recorded which). The receptor set was obtained from a man younger than 40 who had recovered from COVID-19. Both conserved end residues are part of each CDR3. Rows give clone size only sometimes, using once, few, many, or a class for an expanded clone.

CASSEADRESAEAFF	-	TRBV6-1	TRBJ1-1
CSVSDRSYGYTF	-	TRBV29-1	TRBJ1-2
CASSSGAGGPLDTQYF	-	TRBV6-2/TRBV6-3	TRBJ2-3
CASSYGGGNSPLHF	-	TRBV6-5	TRBJ1-6
CASRTQGAHETQYF	once	TRBV2	TRBJ2-5
CASSPTGQGVSPLHF	-	TRBV18	TRBJ1-6
CASSRGQGAWEQYF	once	TRBV5-1	TRBJ2-7
CASSLDLLTGSYGYTF	once	TRBV7-2	TRBJ1-2
CAWTRTGSIGELFF	-	TRBV30	TRBJ2-2
CASSEYRGLETQYF	-	TRBV25-1	TRBJ2-5
CSVVGTSGSETQYF	-	TRBV29-1	TRBJ2-5
CASSLPSGLRHEQYF	-	TRBV7-9	TRBJ2-7
CASSPFVSPLHF	-	TRBV12-3/TRBV12-4	TRBJ1-6
CASSTPGDNNEQFF	-	TRBV19	TRBJ2-1